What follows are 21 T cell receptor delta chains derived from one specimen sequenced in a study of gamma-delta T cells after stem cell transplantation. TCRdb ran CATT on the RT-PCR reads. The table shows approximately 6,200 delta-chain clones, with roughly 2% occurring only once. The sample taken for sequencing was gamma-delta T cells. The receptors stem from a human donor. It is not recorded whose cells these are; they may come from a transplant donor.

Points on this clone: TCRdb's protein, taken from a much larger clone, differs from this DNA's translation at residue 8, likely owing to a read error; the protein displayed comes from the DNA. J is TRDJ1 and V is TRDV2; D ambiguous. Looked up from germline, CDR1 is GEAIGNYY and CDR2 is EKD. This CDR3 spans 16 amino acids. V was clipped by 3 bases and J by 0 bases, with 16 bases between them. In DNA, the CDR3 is TGTGCCTGTGACCTCGTACCCGTCTCGAACACCGATAAACTCATCTTT. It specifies CACDLVPVSNTDKLIF.

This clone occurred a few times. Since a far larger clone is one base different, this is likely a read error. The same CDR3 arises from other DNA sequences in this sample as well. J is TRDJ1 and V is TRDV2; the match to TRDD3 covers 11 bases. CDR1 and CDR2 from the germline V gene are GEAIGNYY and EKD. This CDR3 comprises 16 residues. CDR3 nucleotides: TGTGCCTGCAAACGACTGGGGGATATTTTCCCCGATAAGCTCATCTTT. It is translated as CACKRLGDIFPDKLIF.

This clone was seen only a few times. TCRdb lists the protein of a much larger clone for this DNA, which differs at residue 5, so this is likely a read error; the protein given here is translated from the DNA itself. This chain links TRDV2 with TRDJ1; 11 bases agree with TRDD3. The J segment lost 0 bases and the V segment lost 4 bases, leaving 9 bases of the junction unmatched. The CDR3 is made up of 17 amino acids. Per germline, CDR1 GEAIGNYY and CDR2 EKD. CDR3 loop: CACEPLLGDNHTDKLIF. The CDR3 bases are TGTGCCTGTGAGCCGTTACTGGGGGATAATCACACCGATAAACTCATCTTT.

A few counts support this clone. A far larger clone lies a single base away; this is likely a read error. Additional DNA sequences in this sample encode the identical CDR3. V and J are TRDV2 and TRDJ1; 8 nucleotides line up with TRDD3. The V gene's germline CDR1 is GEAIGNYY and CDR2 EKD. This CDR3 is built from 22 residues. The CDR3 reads CACDTIKSYGNTGGPYTDKLIF. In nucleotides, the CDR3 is TGTGCCTGTGACACCATAAAATCCTACGGAAATACTGGGGGTCCGTACACCGATAAGCTCATCTTT.

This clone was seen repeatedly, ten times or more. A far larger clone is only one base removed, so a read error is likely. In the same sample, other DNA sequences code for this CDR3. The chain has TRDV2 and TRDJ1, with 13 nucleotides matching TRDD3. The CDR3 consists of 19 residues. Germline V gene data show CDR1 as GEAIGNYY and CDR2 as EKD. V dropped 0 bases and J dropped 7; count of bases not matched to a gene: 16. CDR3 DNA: TGTGCCTGTGACACCCTACTGGGGGATACGCGCCCTTCAGGTGGTAAACTCATCTTT. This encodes CACDTLLGDTRPSGGKLIF.

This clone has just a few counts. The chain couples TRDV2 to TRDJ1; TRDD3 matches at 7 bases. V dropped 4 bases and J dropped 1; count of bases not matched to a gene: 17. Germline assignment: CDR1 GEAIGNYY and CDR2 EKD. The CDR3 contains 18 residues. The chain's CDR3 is CACDFVLGNTQTTDKLIF. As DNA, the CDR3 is TGTGCCTGTGATTTCGTACTGGGGAATACGCAAACCACCGATAAACTCATCTTT.

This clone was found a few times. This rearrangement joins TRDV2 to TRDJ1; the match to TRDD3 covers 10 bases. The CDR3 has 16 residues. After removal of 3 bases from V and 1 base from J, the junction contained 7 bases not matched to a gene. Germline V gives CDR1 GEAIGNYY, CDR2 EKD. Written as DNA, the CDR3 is TGTGCCTGTGACCATTTGGGGGATACCCCCACCGATAAACTCATCTTT. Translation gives CACDHLGDTPTDKLIF.

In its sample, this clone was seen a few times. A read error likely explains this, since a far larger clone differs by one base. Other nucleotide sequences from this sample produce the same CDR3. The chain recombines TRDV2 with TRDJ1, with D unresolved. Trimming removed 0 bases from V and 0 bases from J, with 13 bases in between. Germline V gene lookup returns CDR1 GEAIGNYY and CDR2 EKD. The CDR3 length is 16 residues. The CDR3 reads CACDTLGNKYTDKLIF. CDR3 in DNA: TGTGCCTGTGACACCCTTGGGAACAAGTACACCGATAAACTCATCTTT.

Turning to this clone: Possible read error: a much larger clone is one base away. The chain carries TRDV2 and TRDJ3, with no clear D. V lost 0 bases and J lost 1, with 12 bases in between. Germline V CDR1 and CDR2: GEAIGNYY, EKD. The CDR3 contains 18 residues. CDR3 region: CACDTGPPKSWDTRQMFF. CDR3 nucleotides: TGTGCCTGTGACACCGGACCACCCAAATCCTGGGACACCCGACAGATGTTTTTC.

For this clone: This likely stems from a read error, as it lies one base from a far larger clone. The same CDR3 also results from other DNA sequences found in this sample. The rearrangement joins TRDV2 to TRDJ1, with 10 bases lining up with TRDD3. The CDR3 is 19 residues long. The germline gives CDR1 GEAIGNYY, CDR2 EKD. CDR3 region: CACDTLSRSTGGYTDKLIF. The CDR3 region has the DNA TGTGCCTGCGACACCCTTTCCAGGAGTACTGGGGGATACACCGATAAACTCATCTTT.

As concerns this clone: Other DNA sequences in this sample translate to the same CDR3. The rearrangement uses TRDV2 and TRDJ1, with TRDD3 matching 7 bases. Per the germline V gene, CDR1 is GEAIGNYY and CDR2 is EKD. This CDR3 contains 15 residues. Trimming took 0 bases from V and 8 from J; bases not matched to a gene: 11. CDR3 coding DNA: TGTGCCTGTGACACCGTAGGGGTGGGGGAGAAGAAACTCATCTTT. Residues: CACDTVGVGEKKLIF.

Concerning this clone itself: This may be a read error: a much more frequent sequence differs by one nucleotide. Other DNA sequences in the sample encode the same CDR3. The CDR3 DNA is TGTGCCTGTGACACCGTCACTCATCCGGGGGACTTTTACACCGACAAACTCATCTTT. Protein: CACDTVTHPGDFYTDKLIF. The V and J genes are TRDV2 and TRDJ1; D is perhaps TRDD3 (6 bases). CDR1 and CDR2 (germline): GEAIGNYY, EKD. CDR3 length equals 19 residues.

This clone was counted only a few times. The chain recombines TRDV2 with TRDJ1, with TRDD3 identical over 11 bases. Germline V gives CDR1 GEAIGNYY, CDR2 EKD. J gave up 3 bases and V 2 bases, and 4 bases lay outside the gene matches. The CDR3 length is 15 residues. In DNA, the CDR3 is TGTGCCTGTGACAGAATGGGGGATACGGCCGATAAACTCATCTTT. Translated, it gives CACDRMGDTADKLIF.

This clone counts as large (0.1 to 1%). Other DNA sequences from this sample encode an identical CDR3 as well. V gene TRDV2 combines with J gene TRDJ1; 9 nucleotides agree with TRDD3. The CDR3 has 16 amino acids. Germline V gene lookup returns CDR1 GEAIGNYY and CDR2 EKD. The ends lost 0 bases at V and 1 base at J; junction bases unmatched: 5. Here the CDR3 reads CACDTVGDTSTDKLIF. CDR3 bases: TGTGCCTGTGACACCGTTGGGGATACGTCCACCGATAAACTCATCTTT.

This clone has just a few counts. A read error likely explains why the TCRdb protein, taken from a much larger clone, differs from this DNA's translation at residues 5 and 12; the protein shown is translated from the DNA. CDR3: CACDAVLATQGAGIADKLIF. CDR3 in DNA: TGTGCCTGTGACGCCGTTCTCGCCACGCAGGGTGCCGGGATCGCCGATAAACTCATCTTT. The rearrangement uses TRDV2 and TRDJ1, with D possibly being TRDD3 (5 bases). Germline V gives CDR1 GEAIGNYY, CDR2 EKD. This CDR3 region has 20 residues. V lost 3 bases and J lost 3, with 31 bases in between.

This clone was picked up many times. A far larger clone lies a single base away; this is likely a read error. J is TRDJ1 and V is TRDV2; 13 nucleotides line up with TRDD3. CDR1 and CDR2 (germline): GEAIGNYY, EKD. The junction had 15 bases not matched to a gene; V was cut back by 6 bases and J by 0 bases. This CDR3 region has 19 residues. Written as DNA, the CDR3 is TGTGCCTGTAACGCTGTACTGGGGGATACGCTATCCAACACCGATAAACTCATCTTT. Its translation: CACNAVLGDTLSNTDKLIF.

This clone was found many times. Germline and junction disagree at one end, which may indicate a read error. CDR3 coding DNA: TGTGCCTGTGACACCATGGATTTACTGGGGGATCCGTCCCACACCGATAAACCCATCTTT. Protein sequence: CACDTMDLLGDPSHTDKPIF. The chain combines TRDV2 with TRDJ1; 10 positions agree with TRDD3. The CDR3 has 20 amino acids. Germline V gene data show CDR1 as GEAIGNYY and CDR2 as EKD.

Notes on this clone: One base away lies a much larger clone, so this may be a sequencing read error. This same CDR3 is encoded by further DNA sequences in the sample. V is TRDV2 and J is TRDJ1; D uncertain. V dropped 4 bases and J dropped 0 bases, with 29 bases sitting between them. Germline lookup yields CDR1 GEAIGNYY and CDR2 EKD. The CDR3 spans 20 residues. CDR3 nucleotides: TGTGCCTGTGATCTTATCAAACACTCCATGTGGATGGGAGACACCGATAAACTCATCTTT. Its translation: CACDLIKHSMWMGDTDKLIF.

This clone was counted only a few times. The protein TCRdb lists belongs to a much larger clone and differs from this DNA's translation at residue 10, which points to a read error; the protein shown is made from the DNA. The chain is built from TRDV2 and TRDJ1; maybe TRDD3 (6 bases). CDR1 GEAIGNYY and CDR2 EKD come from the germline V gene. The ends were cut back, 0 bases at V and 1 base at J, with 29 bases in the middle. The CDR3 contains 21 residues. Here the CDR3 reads CACDTVGSTRGLSPLTDKLIF. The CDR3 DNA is TGTGCCTGTGACACCGTGGGGAGTACTAGGGGATTGAGTCCTCTCACCGATAAACTCATCTTT.

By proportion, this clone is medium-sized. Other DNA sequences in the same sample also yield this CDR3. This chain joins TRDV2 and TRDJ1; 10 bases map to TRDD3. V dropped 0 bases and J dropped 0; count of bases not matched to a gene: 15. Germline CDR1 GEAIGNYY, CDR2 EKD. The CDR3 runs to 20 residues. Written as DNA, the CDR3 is TGTGCCTGTGACACCGTCGGCCTGGGGGATAGTGGGGACTACACCGATAAACTCATCTTT. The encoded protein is CACDTVGLGDSGDYTDKLIF.

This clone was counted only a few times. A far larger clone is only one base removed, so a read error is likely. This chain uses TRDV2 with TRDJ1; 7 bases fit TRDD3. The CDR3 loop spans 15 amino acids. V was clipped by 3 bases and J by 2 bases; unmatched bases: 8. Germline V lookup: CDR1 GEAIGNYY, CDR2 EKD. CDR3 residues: CACDLPGDWTDKLIF. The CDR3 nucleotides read TGTGCCTGTGACTTACCGGGGGATTGGACCGATAAACTCATCTTT.